The 32 T cell receptor beta chains reported below all come from one sample, sequenced in a study of T-cell memory formation after mild COVID-19. TCRdb reprocessed the 5' RACE reads with MiXCR, giving one entry per CDR3 protein. The profile covers tens of thousands of distinct CDR3 sequences, with more than 13% appearing a single time and approximately 39% taken by the ten largest. Sequences were obtained from PBMCs or a T cell subset sorted from them (not recorded which). These receptors were collected from a man between 18 and 35 years old who had mild COVID-19 (a few samples of this study predate the infection). Cell type and time point are not known.

This clonotype was observed a few times. This sequence joins TRBV7-6 and TRBJ2-7; D gene unclear. Trimming stripped 0 bases from V and 6 bases from J, with 6 bases between. The germline V gene has CDR1 SGHVS and CDR2 FNYEAQ. The CDR3 is 12 residues long. The CDR3 DNA reads TGTGCCAGCAGCTTAGCGGAAAGCGAGCAGTACTTC. This codes for CASSLAESEQYF. Complete variable domain (other parts from reference TRBV7-6 and TRBJ2-7): GAGVSQSPRYKVTKRGQDVALRCDPISGHVSLYWYRQALGQGPEFLTYFNYEAQQDKSGLPNDRFSAERPEGSISTLTIQRTEQRDSAMYRCASSLAESEQYFGPGTRLTVT.

This clonotype has only a few counts. The chain carries TRBV20-1 and TRBJ1-2; D is ambiguous. CDR3 size: 11 residues. CDR1 and CDR2 from the germline V gene are DFQATT and SNEGSKA (reference sequence). Deletions cut 3 bases from V and 8 bases from J, with 10 bases between. The DNA for the CDR3 is TGCAGTGCTAGCCTCCCGGGGGGCTACACCTTC. It encodes CSASLPGGYTF.

This clonotype was seen at least ten times. V and J are TRBV14 and TRBJ1-2; perhaps TRBD1 as D (5 bases). The CDR3 is 15 amino acids. Germline V gene lookup returns CDR1 SGHDN and CDR2 FVKESK. V was cut by 3 bases and J by 3 bases, with 14 bases left in between. CDR3 residues: CASSHYPRGDYGYTF. CDR3 DNA sequence: TGTGCCAGCAGCCACTATCCGCGAGGGGACTATGGCTACACCTTC. Full variable domain (remainder filled in from reference TRBV14 and TRBJ1-2): EAGVTQFPSHSVIEKGQTVTLRCDPISGHDNLYWYRRVMGKEIKFLLHFVKESKQDESGMPNNRFLAERTGGTYSTLKVQPAELEDSGVYFCASSHYPRGDYGYTFGSGTRLTVV.

A few counts support this clonotype. The chain has TRBV7-6 and TRBJ2-3, with D perhaps assigned TRBD1 or TRBD2 (6 bases each). This CDR3 region has 17 residues. Trimming left V 5 bases short and J 1 base short, with 19 bases between. Germline-derived CDR1 and CDR2 are SGHVS and FNYEAQ. CDR3 in DNA: TGTGCCAGCAGCGCCCACGCCGGGGGCAGCGGCACAGATACGCAGTATTTT. Translation gives CASSAHAGGSGTDTQYF.

CDR3 nucleotides: TGCGCCAGCAGCTCCCGCCCAGGGGCGTACGAGCAGTACTTC. Translation: CASSSRPGAYEQYF. The chain links TRBV4-1 to TRBJ2-7; weak D call: TRBD1 (6 bases). The CDR3 contains 14 residues. Germline values: CDR1 MGHRA, CDR2 YSYEKL. The germline V and J ends were trimmed by 5 bases and 4 bases, with 15 bases remaining between them.

The CDR3 spells CASSQDWSPGDLETQYF. The CDR3 nucleotides read TGCGCCAGCAGCCAAGATTGGTCGCCTGGGGACTTAGAGACCCAGTACTTC. The chain couples TRBV4-3 to TRBJ2-5; D might be TRBD2 (6 bases). V lost 0 bases and J 4 bases, leaving 18 bases between the germline ends. Germline-derived CDR1 and CDR2 are LGHNA and YSLEER. CDR3 size: 17 residues.

This clonotype was counted between two and nine times. The chain links TRBV4-2 to TRBJ2-7; the D gene is possibly TRBD1 (6 bases). Trimming stripped 6 bases from V and 0 bases from J, with 15 bases between. The germline V gene encodes CDR1 LGHNA and CDR2 YNFKEQ. The CDR3 length is 15 residues. As DNA, the CDR3 is TGTGCCAGCAGGGACAGACCAAGCGCCTCCTACGAGCAGTACTTC. This codes for CASRDRPSASYEQYF.

This clonotype was found a few times. This chain connects TRBV7-9 to TRBJ2-7; D might be TRBD1 or TRBD2, each matching 6 bases. This CDR3 spans 13 amino acids. The germline V and J ends were trimmed by 4 bases and 0 bases, with 7 bases remaining between them. Germline CDR1 SEHNR, CDR2 FQNEAQ (reference sequence). The CDR3 region is CASSSGASYEQYV. CDR3 coding DNA: TGTGCCAGCAGCTCGGGGGCCTCCTACGAGCAGTACGTC.

This clonotype was counted only a few times. The V call is TRBV10-3, the J call TRBJ2-1, with no clear D. Trimming left V 3 bases short and J 5 bases short, with 11 bases between. This CDR3 contains 14 residues. Looked up from germline, CDR1 is ENHRY and CDR2 is SYGVKD. The CDR3 sequence: CAISDKGAHNEQFF. DNA of the CDR3: TGTGCCATCAGTGATAAGGGCGCCCACAATGAGCAGTTCTTC.

V is TRBV12-3 or TRBV12-4 and J is TRBJ2-3; no clear D. The length of the CDR3 is 14 residues. V lost 5 bases and J 4 bases, leaving 13 bases between the germline ends. This CDR3 reads CASSTSWSADTQYF. CDR3 DNA sequence: TGTGCCAGCAGTACCTCTTGGTCGGCAGATACGCAGTATTTT.

This clonotype has just a few counts. The chain employs TRBV28 and TRBJ2-5; 7 bases line up with TRBD1. V was pared by 1 base and J by 2 bases, with 4 bases of the junction left unmatched. CDR3 length equals 15 residues. The V gene's germline CDR1 is MDHEN and CDR2 SYDVKM. The CDR3 sequence: CASSLLRGRQETQYF. In nucleotides, the CDR3 is TGTGCCAGCAGTTTATTAAGGGGGCGGCAAGAGACCCAGTACTTC.

The V and J genes are TRBV5-8 and TRBJ1-2; the D gene is possibly TRBD1 (5 bases). Trimming left V 3 bases short and J 4 bases short, with 13 bases between. Germline V CDR1 and CDR2: SGHTS, YDEGEE. The CDR3 has 14 residues. CDR3 bases: TGTGCCAGCAGCTATTGGACATCTGGCTATGGCTACACCTTC. The encoded protein is CASSYWTSGYGYTF.

The chain recombines TRBV7-2 with TRBJ2-7, with D uncertain. The CDR3 is 15 residues long. Germline CDR1 is SGHTA and CDR2 is FQGNSA. V shed 4 bases and J shed 7 bases, with 20 bases lying between them. Here the CDR3 reads CASSYGPDRDLEQYV. The CDR3 DNA follows: TGTGCCAGCAGCTACGGCCCAGATAGGGATTTGGAGCAGTACGTC.

The chain uses TRBV4-3 and TRBJ2-7; TRBD1 is a possible D gene (5 bases). CDR3 size: 15 residues. Germline CDR1 reads LGHNA; CDR2 reads YSLEER. V gave up 0 bases and J gave up 3 bases, with 12 bases separating them. Written as DNA, the CDR3 is TGCGCCAGCAGCCAAGATCTAGGGGATTACTACGAGCAGTACGTC. Its protein is CASSQDLGDYYEQYV.

This chain connects TRBV7-6 to TRBJ2-1; a possible D gene is TRBD2 (5 bases). Germline CDR1 SGHVS, CDR2 FNYEAQ. This CDR3 has 15 residues. With 6 bases removed from V and 4 bases from J, the gap between germline ends came to 16 bases. CDR3 loop: CASSLEGSPYNEQFF. In nucleotides, the CDR3 is TGTGCCAGCAGTCTTGAGGGCTCCCCTTACAATGAGCAGTTCTTC.

The rearrangement joins TRBV6-5 to TRBJ1-2; no clear D. CDR3 size: 14 residues. Germline assignment: CDR1 MNHEY and CDR2 SVGAGI. Trimming took 2 bases from V and 3 from J, leaving 10 bases between them. The CDR3 protein is CASSYTPGHYGYTF. Written as DNA, the CDR3 is TGTGCCAGCAGTTACACCCCAGGCCACTATGGCTACACCTTC.

The V call is TRBV20-1, the J call TRBJ1-3, with D unresolved. The germline gives CDR1 DFQATT, CDR2 SNEGSKA (reference sequence). Between the trimmed V and J ends, which lost 6 bases and 3 bases, there was a span of 24 bases. The CDR3 runs to 17 residues. The DNA of the CDR3 is TGCAGTGCCATCGCGAGGGTTGGGGAGACGGATGGAAACACCATATATTTT. This translates into CSAIARVGETDGNTIYF.

The chain combines TRBV4-1 with TRBJ2-1; D call uncertain. This CDR3 is built from 16 residues. CDR1 is MGHRA, CDR2 YSYEKL, per germline. The V and J ends lost 2 bases and 0 bases respectively, with 11 bases between them. CDR3 DNA: TGCGCCAGCAGCCAAAGATCGGGTTACTCCTACAATGAGCAGTTCTTC. Residues: CASSQRSGYSYNEQFF.

This clonotype was found many times. The chain carries TRBV12-3 or TRBV12-4 and TRBJ1-2; D is possibly TRBD1 (6 bases). Trimming shortened V by 6 bases and J by 4 bases, and 18 bases separated the two germline ends. The CDR3 covers 15 residues. The CDR3 DNA is TGTGCCAGCAGCTCCGACAGGAAACCCTCCTATGGCTACACCTTC. Protein product: CASSSDRKPSYGYTF.

The chain employs TRBV4-1 and TRBJ2-2; D is uncertain. Germline CDR1 MGHRA, CDR2 YSYEKL. This CDR3 is 14 amino acids long. Trimming took off 4 bases at V and 5 bases at J, with 11 bases between the two ends. Here the CDR3 DNA reads TGCGCCAGCAGCCCAGCGATGGGGACCGGGGAGCTGTTTTTT. Protein: CASSPAMGTGELFF.

This clonotype was counted a single time. Germline and junction disagree at one end, which may indicate a read error. CDR3: CASSQDGYEKYF. DNA of the CDR3: TGCGCCAGCAGCCAAGACGGTTACGAGAAGTACTTC. This chain uses TRBV4-1 with TRBJ2-7, with D unresolved. Germline-derived CDR1 and CDR2 are MGHRA and YSYEKL. The CDR3 is made up of 12 amino acids.

This clonotype was counted between two and nine times. The V gene is TRBV12-3 or TRBV12-4, the J gene TRBJ1-5; 9 nucleotides agree with TRBD1. After removal of 0 bases from V and 6 bases from J, the junction contained 6 bases not matched to a gene. The CDR3 has 16 amino acids. CDR3 residues: CASSLAGQGITQPQHF. The CDR3 DNA sequence: TGTGCCAGCAGTTTAGCGGGACAGGGTATCACTCAGCCCCAGCATTTT.

The genes are TRBV19 and TRBJ2-7, with TRBD1 matching 7 bases. Germline lookup yields CDR1 LNHDA and CDR2 SQIVND (reference sequence). Germline trimming cut 5 bases from V and 3 bases from J; bases unmatched to any gene: 10. The CDR3 spans 15 residues. The CDR3 spells CASSLSHRGGYEQYF. CDR3 DNA sequence: TGTGCCAGTAGTCTCTCCCACAGGGGCGGCTACGAGCAGTACTTC.

The chain combines TRBV4-3 with TRBJ2-1; D call uncertain. Trimming took 0 bases from V and 9 from J, leaving 9 bases between them. CDR1 is LGHNA, CDR2 YSLEER, per germline. The CDR3 covers 13 residues. CDR3 nucleotides: TGCGCCAGCAGCCAAGAATCCACGGGTGAGCAGTTCTTC. Translated: CASSQESTGEQFF.

This chain connects TRBV29-1 to TRBJ2-7; D is unresolved. The ends were cut back, 3 bases at V and 5 bases at J, with 14 bases in the middle. The CDR3 extends over 13 amino acids. In germline, CDR1 is SQVTM, CDR2 ANQGSEA. The CDR3 is CSVDPSARDEQYV. The CDR3 coding sequence is TGCAGCGTTGATCCGTCAGCTAGGGACGAGCAGTACGTC.

The J gene is TRBJ1-4, the V gene TRBV3-1; TRBD1 matches 7 bases. J gave up 13 bases and V 2 bases, and 13 bases lay outside the gene matches. CDR1 is LGHDT and CDR2 is YNNKEL in the germline V gene (reference sequence). This CDR3 has 15 residues. The CDR3 DNA sequence: TGTGCCAGCAGCCAAATAGGGACAGCCACCGTGGGACTGTTTTTT. Protein product: CASSQIGTATVGLFF.

This clonotype was counted only a few times. This sequence joins TRBV7-9 and TRBJ2-3; 8 bases line up with TRBD2. The CDR3 is 17 amino acids. V dropped 0 bases and J dropped 4; count of bases not matched to a gene: 9. Germline V gene lookup returns CDR1 SEHNR and CDR2 FQNEAQ (reference sequence). The CDR3 coding sequence is TGTGCCAGCAGCTTAGCGCGGGGTAGCGGGGCCGCAGATACGCAGTATTTT. Protein product: CASSLARGSGAADTQYF.

As for this clonotype: The junction departs from the called germline gene at one end, perhaps through a read error. The gene calls are TRBV4-2 and TRBJ2-3; TRBD2 aligns across 7 bases. Germline lookup yields CDR1 LGHNA and CDR2 YNFKEQ. The CDR3 is 15 amino acids. The CDR3 here is CSSNSLAASTDTQYF. CDR3 nucleotide sequence: TGTTCCAGCAACTCTCTAGCGGCTAGCACAGATACGCAGTATTTT.

This clonotype has more than one count but fewer than ten. The rearrangement links TRBV7-9 to TRBJ2-3; TRBD2 might be the D (6 bases). Germline V gene sequence: CDR1 SEHNR, CDR2 FQNEAQ (reference sequence). V shed 7 bases and J shed 2 bases, with 19 bases lying between them. The CDR3 covers 16 residues. CDR3 sequence (DNA): TGTGCCAGCACCCCGGGACTGACACCATTCACAGATACGCAGTATTTT. This codes for CASTPGLTPFTDTQYF. Filled out from reference TRBV7-9 and TRBJ2-3, the complete variable domain reads DTGVSQNPRHKITKRGQNVTFRCDPISEHNRLYWYRQTLGQGPEFLTYFQNEAQLEKSRLLSDRFSAERPKGSFSTLEIQRTEQGDSAMYLCASTPGLTPFTDTQYFGPGTRLTVL.

V is TRBV7-2 and J is TRBJ2-1, with D tentatively TRBD2 (6 bases). Germline V lookup: CDR1 SGHTA, CDR2 FQGNSA. Trimming cost V 5 bases and J 3 bases, with 11 bases left between them. The CDR3 extends over 14 amino acids. CDR3: CASSARLVYNEQFF. Written as DNA, the CDR3 is TGTGCCAGCAGCGCCCGACTAGTCTACAATGAGCAGTTCTTC. Using reference TRBV7-2 and TRBJ2-1 for the parts outside the CDR3, the full variable domain is GAGVSQSPSNKVTEKGKDVELRCDPISGHTALYWYRQSLGQGLEFLIYFQGNSAPDKSGLPSDRFSAERTGGSVSTLTIQRTQQEDSAVYLCASSARLVYNEQFFGPGTRLTVL.

This clonotype has more than one count but fewer than ten. The chain combines TRBV7-8 with TRBJ1-1; D is unclear. The CDR3 consists of 15 residues. Trimming removed 2 bases at V and 1 base at J, with 11 bases between. The germline V gene has CDR1 SGHVS and CDR2 FQNEAQ. The CDR3 sequence: CASSLFEGANTEAFF. CDR3 nucleotide sequence: TGTGCCAGCAGCTTATTTGAAGGAGCGAACACTGAAGCTTTCTTT.

This clonotype was recorded only once. The rearrangement joins TRBV23-1 to TRBJ1-1; unclear D gene. Being an ORF, TRBV23-1 has a function that is uncertain. CDR3 length equals 15 residues. V gave up 0 bases and J gave up 3 bases, with 11 bases separating them. The CDR3 sequence is CASSQSGVRDTEAFF. The DNA of the CDR3 is TGCGCCAGCAGTCAATCTGGGGTTAGGGACACTGAAGCTTTCTTT.